This T cell receptor beta chain was captured in a study of radiation and T cells in renal cell carcinoma. Whole-study findings and limits: Pretreatment tumor biopsies were lacking, so baseline clonotypes are unknown.

This CDR3 has 14 amino acids. The junction had 1 base not matched to a gene; V was cut back by 4 bases and J by 5 bases. Germline values: CDR1 SGHNT, CDR2 YENEEA. Profiled with immunoSEQ multiplex PCR; TCRdb holds only in-frame clones, not every one. The table has about 150,000 clones, 70% to 90% seen once. With regard to this clone: Its target is not known.

Time point reported: blood 4 weeks post-SBRT, at nephrectomy. The treatment: 15 Gy SBRT to primary tumor, nephrectomy 4 weeks later. Nephrectomy followed 15 Gy stereotactic body radiation by 4 weeks. Clear cell pathology was present in this patient's renal cell carcinoma. This material consisted of blood, taken from a patient whose treatment included radiotherapy and nephrectomy. The chain has TRBV11-3 and TRBJ2-7; 14 bases are a match to TRBD2. This TCR came from a woman between 50 and 59 years old with renal cell carcinoma. This CDR3 reads CASSSGLAGDEQYF. CDR3 DNA: TGTGCCAGCAGCTCGGGACTAGCGGGAGACGAGCAGTACTTC.